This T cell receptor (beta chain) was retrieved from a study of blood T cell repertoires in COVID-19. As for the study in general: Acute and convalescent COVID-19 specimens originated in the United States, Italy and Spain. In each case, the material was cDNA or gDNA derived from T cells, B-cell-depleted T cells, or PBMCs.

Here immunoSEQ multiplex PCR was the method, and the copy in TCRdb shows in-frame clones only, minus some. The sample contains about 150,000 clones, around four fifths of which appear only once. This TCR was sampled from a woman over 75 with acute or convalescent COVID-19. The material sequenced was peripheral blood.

Here the CDR3 reads CASSLSSSGNTGELFF. The CDR3 DNA is TGTGCCAGCAGCTTGTCCTCTAGCGGGAACACCGGGGAGCTGTTTTTT. The V gene is TRBV7-8, the J gene TRBJ2-2, with 7 bases fitting TRBD2. Trimming at V came to 3 bases and at J to 1 base, leaving 5 bases not matched to a gene. CDR3 length: 16 residues. Germline V gene data show CDR1 as SGHVS and CDR2 as FQNEAQ.